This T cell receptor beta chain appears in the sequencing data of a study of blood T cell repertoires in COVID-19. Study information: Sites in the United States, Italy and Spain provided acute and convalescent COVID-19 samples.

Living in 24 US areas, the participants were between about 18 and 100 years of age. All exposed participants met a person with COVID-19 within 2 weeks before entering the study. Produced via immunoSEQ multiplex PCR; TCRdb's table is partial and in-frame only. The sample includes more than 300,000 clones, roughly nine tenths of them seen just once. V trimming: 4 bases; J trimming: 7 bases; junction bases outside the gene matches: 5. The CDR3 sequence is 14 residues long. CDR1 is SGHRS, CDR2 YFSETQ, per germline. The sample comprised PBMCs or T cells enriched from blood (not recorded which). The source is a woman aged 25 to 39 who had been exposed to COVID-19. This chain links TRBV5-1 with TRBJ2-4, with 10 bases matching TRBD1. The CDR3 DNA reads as TGCGCCAGCAGCGGGACAGGGGAAGGGAACATTCAGTACTTC. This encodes CASSGTGEGNIQYF.